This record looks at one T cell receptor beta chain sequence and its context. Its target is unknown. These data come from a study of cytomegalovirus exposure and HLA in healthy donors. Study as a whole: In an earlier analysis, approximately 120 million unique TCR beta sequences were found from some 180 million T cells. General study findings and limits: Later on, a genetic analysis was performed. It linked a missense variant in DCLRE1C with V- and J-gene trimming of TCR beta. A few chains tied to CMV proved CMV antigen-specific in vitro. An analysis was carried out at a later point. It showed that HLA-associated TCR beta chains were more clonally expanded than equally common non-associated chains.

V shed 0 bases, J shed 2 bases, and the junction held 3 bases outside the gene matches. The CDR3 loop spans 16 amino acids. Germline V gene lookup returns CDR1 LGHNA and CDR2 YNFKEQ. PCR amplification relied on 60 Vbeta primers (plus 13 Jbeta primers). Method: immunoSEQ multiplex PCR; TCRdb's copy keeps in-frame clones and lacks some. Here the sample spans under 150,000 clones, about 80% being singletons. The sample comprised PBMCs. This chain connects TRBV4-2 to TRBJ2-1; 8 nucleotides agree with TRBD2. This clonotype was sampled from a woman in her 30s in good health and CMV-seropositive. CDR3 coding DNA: TGTGCCAGCAGCCAAGATGGCGGGGGGACCTACAATGAGCAGTTCTTC. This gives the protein CASSQDGGGTYNEQFF.